A selection of T cell receptor beta chains follows, all from one sample in a study of blood T cell repertoires in COVID-19. The data were produced by immunoSEQ multiplex PCR, yet TCRdb's version contains in-frame clones alone and is incomplete. The table lists a few hundred thousand clones, around 88% of them singletons, with 1.2% in the top ten. The sequenced sample consisted of peripheral blood. All receptors come from a woman aged 50 to 60 with acute or convalescent COVID-19. Both conserved end residues are part of each CDR3. Each record gives: clone size, V gene, CDR3 length, D gene, J gene, CDR3 protein, CDR3 DNA. A D gene is named only where the DNA matches it firmly. Where a row states a size, it is once, few, many or the class of an expanded clone; other rows omit it.

clone size: few; V gene: TRBV29-1; CDR3 length: 12; D gene: .; J gene: TRBJ1-2; CDR3 protein: CSAGPDSYGYTF; CDR3 DNA: TGCAGTGCCGGGCCCGACAGCTATGGCTACACCTTC
clone size: .; V gene: TRBV12-5; CDR3 length: 13; D gene: .; J gene: TRBJ1-6; CDR3 protein: CASGLTGRSPLHF; CDR3 DNA: TGTGCTAGTGGTTTGACAGGGCGTTCACCCCTCCACTTT
clone size: .; V gene: TRBV6-5; CDR3 length: 14; D gene: .; J gene: TRBJ1-1; CDR3 protein: CASSLRVENTEAFF; CDR3 DNA: TGTGCCAGCAGTCTCAGGGTAGAGAACACTGAAGCTTTCTTT
clone size: .; V gene: TRBV29-1; CDR3 length: 12; D gene: .; J gene: TRBJ2-3; CDR3 protein: CSVDLPSDTQYF; CDR3 DNA: TGCAGCGTTGACCTCCCTAGCGATACGCAGTATTTT
clone size: once; V gene: TRBV30; CDR3 length: 14; D gene: .; J gene: TRBJ2-3; CDR3 protein: CAWMYGGLTDTQYF; CDR3 DNA: TGTGCCTGGATGTACGGCGGACTCACAGATACGCAGTATTTT
clone size: .; V gene: TRBV20-1; CDR3 length: 17; D gene: TRBD2; J gene: TRBJ2-1; CDR3 protein: CSASYSTSGRSYNEQFF; CDR3 DNA: TGCAGTGCTAGTTATTCGACTAGCGGGAGATCTTACAATGAGCAGTTCTTC
clone size: .; V gene: TRBV7-2; CDR3 length: 16; D gene: .; J gene: TRBJ2-2; CDR3 protein: CASSLGRLANTGELFF; CDR3 DNA: TGTGCCAGCAGCTTAGGGCGACTAGCGAACACCGGGGAGCTGTTTTTT
clone size: .; V gene: TRBV25-1; CDR3 length: 15; D gene: .; J gene: TRBJ2-5; CDR3 protein: CASSEFGQPGETQYF; CDR3 DNA: TGTGCCAGCAGTGAATTCGGACAGCCGGGCGAGACCCAGTACTTC
clone size: .; V gene: TRBV10-2; CDR3 length: 13; D gene: .; J gene: TRBJ2-1; CDR3 protein: CASSDRGWGEQFF; CDR3 DNA: TGCGCCAGCAGTGATAGGGGTTGGGGTGAGCAGTTCTTC
clone size: .; V gene: TRBV27; CDR3 length: 13; D gene: TRBD1; J gene: TRBJ1-6; CDR3 protein: CASRRTGSSPLHF; CDR3 DNA: TGTGCCAGCAGACGGACAGGGTCTTCACCCCTCCACTTT
clone size: .; V gene: TRBV30; CDR3 length: 12; D gene: TRBD1; J gene: TRBJ2-7; CDR3 protein: CAWSDRAYEQYF; CDR3 DNA: TGTGCCTGGTCGGACAGGGCCTACGAGCAGTACTTC
clone size: .; V gene: TRBV6-6; CDR3 length: 16; D gene: .; J gene: TRBJ1-3; CDR3 protein: CASSYSSSLSGNTIYF; CDR3 DNA: TGTGCCAGCAGTTACTCGAGTTCTCTCTCTGGAAACACCATATATTTT
clone size: .; V gene: TRBV11-2; CDR3 length: 16; D gene: TRBD2; J gene: TRBJ2-5; CDR3 protein: CASSSGTSGGQETQYF; CDR3 DNA: TGTGCCAGCAGCTCCGGGACTAGCGGGGGTCAAGAGACCCAGTACTTC
clone size: .; V gene: TRBV29-1; CDR3 length: 16; D gene: .; J gene: TRBJ2-3; CDR3 protein: CSVEGGTGWSTDTQYF; CDR3 DNA: TGCAGCGTTGAGGGGGGGACAGGCTGGAGCACAGATACGCAGTATTTT
clone size: .; V gene: TRBV1; CDR3 length: 18; D gene: .; J gene: TRBJ2-6; CDR3 protein: CTSSQDRGLNSGANVLTF; CDR3 DNA: TGCACCAGCAGCCAAGATCGAGGGCTGAACTCTGGGGCCAACGTCCTGACTTTC
clone size: .; V gene: TRBV6-2/TRBV6-3; CDR3 length: 17; D gene: TRBD1; J gene: TRBJ2-1; CDR3 protein: CASSSRDRVGAYNEQFF; CDR3 DNA: TGTGCCAGCAGTTCCCGGGACAGGGTTGGGGCCTACAATGAGCAGTTCTTC
clone size: few; V gene: TRBV19; CDR3 length: 19; D gene: TRBD2; J gene: TRBJ2-3; CDR3 protein: CASSMRGLAGGRSTDTQYF; CDR3 DNA: TGTGCCAGTAGCATGAGGGGACTAGCGGGAGGCCGGAGCACAGATACGCAGTATTTT
clone size: .; V gene: TRBV11-2; CDR3 length: 12; D gene: .; J gene: TRBJ1-1; CDR3 protein: CASSFPGGEAFF; CDR3 DNA: TGTGCCAGCAGCTTTCCGGGGGGTGAAGCTTTCTTT
clone size: .; V gene: TRBV24-1; CDR3 length: 16; D gene: TRBD1; J gene: TRBJ1-1; CDR3 protein: CATSDFGQGEITEAFF; CDR3 DNA: TGTGCCACCAGTGATTTCGGTCAGGGGGAGATCACTGAAGCTTTCTTT
clone size: .; V gene: TRBV3-1/TRBV3-2; CDR3 length: 15; D gene: .; J gene: TRBJ1-3; CDR3 protein: CASSRSTGSGNTIYF; CDR3 DNA: TGTGCCAGCAGCCGTTCCACAGGGTCGGGAAACACCATATATTTT
clone size: .; V gene: TRBV24-1; CDR3 length: 13; D gene: TRBD2; J gene: TRBJ2-1; CDR3 protein: CARTRVRRNEQFF; CDR3 DNA: TGTGCCAGGACTAGGGTTCGTAGGAATGAGCAGTTCTTC
clone size: .; V gene: TRBV30; CDR3 length: 17; D gene: .; J gene: TRBJ1-6; CDR3 protein: CAWSPGPGRFLLSPLHF; CDR3 DNA: TGTGCCTGGAGTCCCGGACCGGGAAGATTTCTACTTTCACCCCTCCACTTT
clone size: .; V gene: TRBV19; CDR3 length: 21; D gene: .; J gene: TRBJ1-2; CDR3 protein: CASSSPRSGREGMVPNYGYTF; CDR3 DNA: TGTGCCAGTAGCTCCCCTCGAAGCGGCAGGGAGGGAATGGTCCCTAACTATGGCTACACCTTC
clone size: .; V gene: TRBV30; CDR3 length: 13; D gene: .; J gene: TRBJ1-5; CDR3 protein: CAWSQGSNQPQHF; CDR3 DNA: TGTGCCTGGAGTCAGGGTAGCAATCAGCCCCAGCATTTT
clone size: once; V gene: TRBV6-6; CDR3 length: 14; D gene: TRBD1; J gene: TRBJ1-2; CDR3 protein: CASSLKGGWDGYTF; CDR3 DNA: TGTGCCAGCAGTTTAAAAGGGGGCTGGGATGGCTACACCTTC
clone size: .; V gene: TRBV30; CDR3 length: 12; D gene: .; J gene: TRBJ2-7; CDR3 protein: CAWSVYLSEQYF; CDR3 DNA: TGTGCCTGGAGTGTCTACCTAAGTGAGCAGTACTTC
clone size: .; V gene: TRBV5-4; CDR3 length: 13; D gene: TRBD2; J gene: TRBJ2-1; CDR3 protein: CASSEPGGGEQFF; CDR3 DNA: TGTGCCAGCAGCGAGCCGGGCGGGGGTGAGCAGTTCTTC
clone size: .; V gene: TRBV13; CDR3 length: 13; D gene: TRBD1; J gene: TRBJ2-5; CDR3 protein: CASSLNRGETQYF; CDR3 DNA: TGTGCCAGCAGCTTAAACAGGGGGGAGACCCAGTACTTC